Listed below are T cell receptor beta chains from one sample, sequenced in a study of blood T cell repertoires in COVID-19. The repertoire was sequenced with immunoSEQ multiplex PCR; TCRdb's copy has only in-frame clones and lacks some. The sample has some 50,000 clones; approximately 86% are singletons. Sequencing was performed on PBMCs or T cells enriched from blood (not recorded which). The receptors come from a woman aged 45-65 years who had recovered from COVID-19. Both conserved end residues are part of each CDR3. D genes are given only for firm matches. The size field is filled for only some rows; it gives once, few, many or a size class.

clone size	J gene	D gene	V gene	CDR3 protein	CDR3 DNA
.	TRBJ2-3	.	TRBV5-1	CASCRGASTDTQYF	TGCGCTAGCTGCCGGGGGGCGTCCACAGATACGCAGTATTTT
.	TRBJ1-5	.	TRBV7-9	CASSSGSYSNQPQHF	TGTGCCAGCAGCTCCGGGAGTTATAGCAATCAGCCCCAGCATTTT
.	TRBJ1-2	.	TRBV28	CASSLGGDYGYTF	TGTGCCAGCAGCCTAGGGGGGGACTATGGCTACACCTTC
.	TRBJ2-5	TRBD1	TRBV4-2	CASSQDLGDRASETQYF	TGTGCCAGCAGCCAAGATCTTGGGGACAGGGCATCAGAGACCCAGTACTTC
.	TRBJ1-1	.	TRBV10-3	CATRRGAPKTEAFF	TGTGCCACCCGGCGGGGGGCCCCGAAGACTGAAGCTTTCTTT
.	TRBJ2-3	.	TRBV6-2/TRBV6-3	CASSYSSLTDTQYF	TGTGCCAGCAGTTACTCATCCCTCACAGATACGCAGTATTTT
.	TRBJ2-1	TRBD2	TRBV28	CASSNPRAGGSYNEQFF	TGTGCCAGCAGTAACCCCAGGGCGGGAGGCTCCTACAATGAGCAGTTCTTC
.	TRBJ2-5	TRBD1	TRBV5-4	CASSFPGQGALGETQYF	TGTGCCAGCAGCTTTCCGGGACAGGGGGCGTTGGGAGAGACCCAGTACTTC
.	TRBJ2-5	.	TRBV2	CASRGTFLLETQYF	TGTGCCAGCAGGGGGACTTTTCTCCTCGAGACCCAGTACTTC
once	TRBJ2-7	TRBD2	TRBV6-5	CASSSLAERGEQYF	TGTGCCAGCAGTTCCCTAGCGGAGCGGGGCGAGCAGTACTTC
.	TRBJ2-1	.	TRBV7-9	CASRIGVSSYNEQFF	TGTGCCAGCAGGATAGGGGTTAGCTCCTACAATGAGCAGTTCTTC
.	TRBJ1-1	.	TRBV5-1	CASSGQGLANTEAFF	TGCGCCAGCAGCGGGCAGGGGTTGGCGAACACTGAAGCTTTCTTT
.	TRBJ2-2	TRBD2	TRBV5-1	CASSSSSGRAPGELFF	TGCGCCAGCAGCTCATCTAGCGGGAGGGCCCCCGGGGAGCTGTTTTTT
.	TRBJ2-1	.	TRBV15	CATSREWVGSGRTSEQFF	TGTGCCACCAGCAGAGAGTGGGTCGGGTCCGGCCGTACATCTGAGCAGTTCTTC
.	TRBJ2-7	TRBD2	TRBV19	CASSQRETSYEQYF	TGTGCCAGTTCTCAGCGGGAGACCTCCTACGAGCAGTACTTC
.	TRBJ2-1	TRBD2	TRBV4-1	CASSQQAGYNEQFF	TGCGCCAGCAGCCAACAAGCGGGGTACAATGAGCAGTTCTTC
.	TRBJ2-7	TRBD1	TRBV7-8	CASSRDGTVILEQYF	TGTGCCAGCAGCCGAGACGGGACAGTTATCCTCGAGCAGTACTTC
.	TRBJ2-7	.	TRBV11-2	CASSLYSAFRSPSGEQYF	TGTGCCAGCAGCTTATATAGTGCATTCCGCTCACCGTCGGGGGAGCAGTACTTC
.	TRBJ2-1	.	TRBV21-1	CASSKRDFMDEQFF	TGTGCCAGCAGCAAACGGGACTTCATGGATGAGCAGTTCTTC
.	TRBJ2-1	TRBD1	TRBV13	CASSGRDRVPNEQFF	TGTGCCAGCAGCGGCCGGGACAGGGTGCCCAATGAGCAGTTCTTC
.	TRBJ1-6	.	TRBV3-1/TRBV3-2	CASSLGREGVALHF	TGTGCCAGCAGCCTAGGACGGGAGGGCGTAGCCCTCCACTTT
.	TRBJ2-1	TRBD2	TRBV5-5	CASSSRTSGYNEQFF	TGTGCCAGCAGCTCGAGGACTAGCGGCTACAATGAGCAGTTCTTC
.	TRBJ1-5	TRBD1	TRBV7-2	CASSFQQGWDQPQHF	TGTGCCAGCAGCTTTCAACAGGGGTGGGATCAGCCCCAGCATTTT
.	TRBJ2-5	TRBD2	TRBV18	CASSPDVPGRVETQYF	TGTGCCAGCTCACCAGACGTACCTGGGAGGGTAGAGACCCAGTACTTC
.	TRBJ2-2	.	TRBV7-2	CASIRGGVGELFF	TGTGCCAGCATTAGAGGAGGGGTCGGGGAGCTGTTTTTT
.	TRBJ1-1	.	TRBV10-1	CASSDQEGAEAFF	TGCGCCAGCAGTGACCAGGAGGGCGCTGAAGCTTTCTTT
.	TRBJ2-7	.	TRBV5-4	CASSLDVGGALYEQYF	TGTGCCAGCAGCTTGGATGTGGGGGGGGCCTTATACGAGCAGTACTTC
.	TRBJ2-3	TRBD2	TRBV19	CASSTTPTSGSSDTQYF	TGTGCCAGTAGTACAACTCCGACTAGCGGGAGTTCAGATACGCAGTATTTT
.	TRBJ1-2	.	TRBV7-8	CASSLRGRRYGYTF	TGTGCCAGCAGCTTAAGGGGCAGGAGATATGGCTACACCTTC
.	TRBJ1-3	.	TRBV7-9	CASSLGGAGNTIYF	TGTGCCAGCAGCTTAGGCGGAGCCGGAAACACCATATATTTT
.	TRBJ1-1	TRBD1	TRBV6-5	CASRLTGTGNTEAFF	TGTGCCAGCAGATTGACCGGGACAGGGAACACTGAAGCTTTCTTT
.	TRBJ1-5	.	TRBV4-1	CASSQAAPGLGQPQHF	TGCGCCAGCAGCCAAGCCGCCCCAGGGTTGGGTCAGCCCCAGCATTTT
few	TRBJ2-7	TRBD2	TRBV28	CASSSRTSGIGEQYF	TGTGCCAGCAGTTCCAGGACTAGCGGGATTGGCGAGCAGTACTTC
.	TRBJ1-5	TRBD1	TRBV30	CAWSKGQGERQPQHF	TGTGCCTGGAGTAAAGGACAGGGGGAGAGGCAGCCCCAGCATTTT
.	TRBJ2-1	TRBD2	TRBV6-1	CASSEGFWTSGRMRNEQFF	TGTGCCAGCAGTGAAGGGTTCTGGACTAGCGGGAGGATGAGAAATGAGCAGTTCTTC
.	TRBJ2-3	TRBD1	TRBV5-1	CASTPRGLGTDTQYF	TGCGCCAGCACCCCCAGGGGGCTGGGAACAGATACGCAGTATTTT
.	TRBJ1-1	.	TRBV18	CASSPVGGTLMNTEAFF	TGTGCCAGCTCACCCGTGGGGGGGACCCTCATGAACACTGAAGCTTTCTTT
.	TRBJ2-3	TRBD1	TRBV28	CASSSQGSSLFPSTDTQYF	TGTGCCAGCAGTTCACAGGGGTCGAGTTTATTTCCTAGCACAGATACGCAGTATTTT